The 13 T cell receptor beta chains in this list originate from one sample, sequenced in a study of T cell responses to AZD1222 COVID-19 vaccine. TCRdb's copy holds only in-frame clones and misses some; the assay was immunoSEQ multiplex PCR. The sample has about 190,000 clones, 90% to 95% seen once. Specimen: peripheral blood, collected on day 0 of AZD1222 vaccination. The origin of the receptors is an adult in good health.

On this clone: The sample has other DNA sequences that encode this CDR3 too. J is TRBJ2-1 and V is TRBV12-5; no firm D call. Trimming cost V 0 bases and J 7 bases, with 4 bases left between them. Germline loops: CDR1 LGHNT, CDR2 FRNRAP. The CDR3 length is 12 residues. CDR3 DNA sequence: TGTGCTAGTGGTTTGGTACCTAATGAGCAGTTCTTC. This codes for CASGLVPNEQFF.

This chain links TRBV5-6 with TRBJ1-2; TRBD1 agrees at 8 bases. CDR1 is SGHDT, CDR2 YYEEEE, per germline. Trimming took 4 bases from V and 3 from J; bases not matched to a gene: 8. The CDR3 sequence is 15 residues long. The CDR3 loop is CASSPGGTGDYGYTF. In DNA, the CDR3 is TGTGCCAGCAGCCCCGGCGGGACAGGTGACTATGGCTACACCTTC.

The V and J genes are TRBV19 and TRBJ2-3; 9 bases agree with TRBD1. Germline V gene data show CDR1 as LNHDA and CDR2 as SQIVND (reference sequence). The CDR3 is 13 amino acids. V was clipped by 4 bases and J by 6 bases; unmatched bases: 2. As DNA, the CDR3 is TGTGCCAGTAGTAAGGACAGGGGTGATACGCAGTATTTT. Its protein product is CASSKDRGDTQYF.

The CDR3 is CASSPTSGRLGLETQYF. The CDR3 DNA sequence: TGTGCCAGCAGTCCGACTAGCGGGAGGTTAGGGTTGGAGACCCAGTACTTC. V and J are TRBV28 and TRBJ2-5, with TRBD2 matching over 13 bases. The CDR3 totals 17 residues. Germline CDR1 reads MDHEN; CDR2 reads SYDVKM. Trimming at V came to 5 bases and at J to 5 bases, leaving 11 bases not matched to a gene.

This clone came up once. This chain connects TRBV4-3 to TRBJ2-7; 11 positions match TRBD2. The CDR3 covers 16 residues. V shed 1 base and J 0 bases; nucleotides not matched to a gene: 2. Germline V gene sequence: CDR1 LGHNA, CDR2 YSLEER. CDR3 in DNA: TGCGCCAGCAGCCAAGGGCTAGCGGGAGGCTCCTACGAGCAGTACTTC. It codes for CASSQGLAGGSYEQYF.

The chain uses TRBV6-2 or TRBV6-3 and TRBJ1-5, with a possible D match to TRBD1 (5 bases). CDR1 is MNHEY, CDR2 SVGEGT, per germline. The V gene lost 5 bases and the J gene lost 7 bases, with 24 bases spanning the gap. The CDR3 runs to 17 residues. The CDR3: CASSPSGPTGFVQPQHF. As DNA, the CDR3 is TGTGCCAGCAGTCCATCCGGGCCCACAGGCTTCGTGCAGCCCCAGCATTTT.

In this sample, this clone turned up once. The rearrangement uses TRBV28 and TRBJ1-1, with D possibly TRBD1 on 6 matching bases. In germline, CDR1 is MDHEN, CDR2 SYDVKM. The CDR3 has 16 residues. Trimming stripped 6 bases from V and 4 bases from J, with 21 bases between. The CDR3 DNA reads TGTGCCAGCAGCCCCGAAACAGGGAGACGGATCACTGAAGCTTTCTTT. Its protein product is CASSPETGRRITEAFF.

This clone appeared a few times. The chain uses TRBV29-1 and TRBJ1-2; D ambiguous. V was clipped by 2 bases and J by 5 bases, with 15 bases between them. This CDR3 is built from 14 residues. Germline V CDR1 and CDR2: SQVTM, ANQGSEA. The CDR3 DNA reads TGCAGCGTTGAAAAGTCGTCCGCCCTTTATGGCTACACCTTC. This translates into CSVEKSSALYGYTF.

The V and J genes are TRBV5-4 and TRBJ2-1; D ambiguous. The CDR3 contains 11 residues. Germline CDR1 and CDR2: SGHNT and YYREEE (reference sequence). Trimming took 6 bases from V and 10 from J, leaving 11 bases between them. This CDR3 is CASKREAEQFF. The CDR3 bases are TGTGCCAGCAAGAGAGAGGCGGAGCAGTTCTTC.

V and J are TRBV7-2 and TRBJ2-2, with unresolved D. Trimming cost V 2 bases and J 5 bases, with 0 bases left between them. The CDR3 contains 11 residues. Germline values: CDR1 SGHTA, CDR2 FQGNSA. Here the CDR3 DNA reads TGTGCCAGCAGCTTAACCGGGGAGCTGTTTTTT. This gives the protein CASSLTGELFF.

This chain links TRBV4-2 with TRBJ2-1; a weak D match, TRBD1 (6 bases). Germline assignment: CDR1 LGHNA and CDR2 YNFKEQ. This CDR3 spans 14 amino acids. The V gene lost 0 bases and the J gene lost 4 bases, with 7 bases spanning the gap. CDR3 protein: CASSQDRGYNEQFF. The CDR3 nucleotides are TGTGCCAGCAGCCAAGACAGGGGATACAATGAGCAGTTCTTC.

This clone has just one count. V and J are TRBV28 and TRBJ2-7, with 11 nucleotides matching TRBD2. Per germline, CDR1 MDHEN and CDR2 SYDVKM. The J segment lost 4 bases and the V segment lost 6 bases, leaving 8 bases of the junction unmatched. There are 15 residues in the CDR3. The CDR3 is CASSPGLAEIYEQYF. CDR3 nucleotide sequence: TGTGCCAGCAGCCCGGGACTAGCGGAGATATACGAGCAGTACTTC.

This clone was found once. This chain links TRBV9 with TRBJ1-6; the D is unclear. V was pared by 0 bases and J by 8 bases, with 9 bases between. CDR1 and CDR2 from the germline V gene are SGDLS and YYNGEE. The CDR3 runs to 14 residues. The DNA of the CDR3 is TGTGCCAGCAGCGTAGTTGGGGTGGATTCACCCCTCCACTTT. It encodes CASSVVGVDSPLHF.